Reported below is one T cell receptor (beta chain). This specimen belongs to a study of blood T cell repertoires in COVID-19. Looking at the study overall: Spain, Italy and the United States supplied samples that represented acute and convalescent COVID-19. PBMCs, B-cell-depleted T cells, or T cells provided the cDNA or gDNA that made up the material.

How the authors handled the data: Reference gene primers were amplified, and this amplification served to estimate nucleated cell counts. Repertoires were generated with immunoSEQ multiplex PCR, while TCRdb's copy carries only in-frame clones and drops some. V and J calls and clone size are copied from that table; D and trimming were computed from the DNA. The table lists some 250,000 clones, 86% of them singletons. This receptor was obtained from a man aged 25 to 40 with active or convalescent COVID-19. The sequenced sample consisted of peripheral blood.

CDR3 in DNA: TGTGCCAGCAGCGGACGAGACAGGGGGATAGTTGCTGAAGCTTTCTTT. Its protein product is CASSGRDRGIVAEAFF. The chain employs TRBV7-2 and TRBJ1-1; TRBD1 agrees at 9 bases. Per germline, CDR1 SGHTA and CDR2 FQGNSA. The J segment lost 6 bases and the V segment lost 5 bases, leaving 13 bases of the junction unmatched. The length of the CDR3 is 16 residues.